The 7 T cell receptor delta chains listed next were all sequenced from one sample in a study of gamma-delta chains in newborns, infants, children. TCRdb redid the clone calls on the reads with CATT. The sample yields about 5,200 delta-chain clones, 5.2% seen once. Sequenced input: blood. The receptors were sampled from a child who was a newborn, infant or young child, either healthy, febrile or measles-vaccinated (not recorded which).

V and J are TRDV1 and TRDJ1, with D perhaps matching TRDD3 (9 bases). The CDR3 sequence is 31 residues long. Trimming removed 0 bases at V and 0 bases at J, with 56 bases between. Germline CDR1 and CDR2: TSWWSYY and QGS. Here the CDR3 DNA reads TGTGCTCTTGGGGAACTAGTACTACCTACTAAGGACGCTTCCTACGGGGGATACTTCGCCGATACTACGATCTACACCGATAAACTCATCTTT. This translates into CALGELVLPTKDASYGGYFADTTIYTDKLIF.

This clone has a handful of counts. The chain carries TRDV2 and TRDJ3, with 9 bases that match TRDD2. Trimming at V came to 3 bases and at J to 0 bases, leaving 32 bases not matched to a gene. Germline CDR1 and CDR2: GEAIGNYY and EKD. CDR3 length: 27 residues. CDR3 coding DNA: TGTGCCTGTGACTCTCCCCCCGCCTTCCTACAGTCCGACACAACTGGACTCAGCTCCTGGGACACCCGACAGATGTTTTTC. Protein: CACDSPPAFLQSDTTGLSSWDTRQMFF.

In this sample, this clone is medium-sized. Other DNA sequences from this sample encode an identical CDR3 as well. The rearrangement links TRDV2 to TRDJ1; 9 nucleotides align to TRDD3. This CDR3 is 15 amino acids long. Germline-derived CDR1 and CDR2 are GEAIGNYY and EKD. The trim removed 0 bases at V and 4 bases at J, leaving 5 bases unmatched. This chain's CDR3 is CACDTILGDRDKLIF. The CDR3 region has the DNA TGTGCCTGTGACACCATACTGGGGGACCGCGATAAACTCATCTTT.

In its sample, this clone ranks as medium-sized. V gene TRDV2 combines with J gene TRDJ1; 10 bases are a match to TRDD3. Germline values: CDR1 GEAIGNYY, CDR2 EKD. The junction had 6 bases not matched to a gene; V was cut back by 0 bases and J by 3 bases. The CDR3 covers 16 residues. Here the CDR3 DNA reads TGTGCCTGTGACACCCTGGGGGATAATTGGTCCGATAAACTCATCTTT. It yields the protein CACDTLGDNWSDKLIF.

Judged by abundance, this clone is medium-sized. Additional DNA sequences in this sample encode the identical CDR3. The chain joins TRDV2 to TRDJ1; TRDD3 aligns across 12 bases. CDR1 is GEAIGNYY, CDR2 EKD, per germline. Trimming at V came to 1 base and at J to 6 bases, leaving 11 bases not matched to a gene. CDR3 length: 17 amino acids. CDR3 region: CACDTLLGDTSPNKLIF. For the CDR3, the DNA is TGTGCCTGTGACACGTTACTGGGGGATACATCGCCTAATAAACTCATCTTT.

This clone is judged medium-sized. This CDR3 is also generated by other DNA sequences in the sample. The chain is built from TRDV2 and TRDJ1, with 12 positions matching TRDD3. Germline CDR1 and CDR2: GEAIGNYY and EKD. The CDR3 length is 15 residues. The ends lost 2 bases at V and 4 bases at J; junction bases unmatched: 4. CDR3 DNA sequence: TGTGCCTGTGACAAGCTGGGGGATACGGGCGATAAACTCATCTTT. Its translation is CACDKLGDTGDKLIF.

By sample fraction, this clone is medium-sized (0.01 to 0.1%). At one of its ends the junction is not consistent with the germline gene, which may arise from a read error. This sequence joins TRDV1 and TRDJ1, with D hard to call. CDR3 size: 11 residues. CDR1 is TSWWSYY and CDR2 is QGS in the germline V gene. CDR3 bases: TGCGCACTTGGCATTACCGATAAACTCATCTTT. As protein: CALGITDKLIF.